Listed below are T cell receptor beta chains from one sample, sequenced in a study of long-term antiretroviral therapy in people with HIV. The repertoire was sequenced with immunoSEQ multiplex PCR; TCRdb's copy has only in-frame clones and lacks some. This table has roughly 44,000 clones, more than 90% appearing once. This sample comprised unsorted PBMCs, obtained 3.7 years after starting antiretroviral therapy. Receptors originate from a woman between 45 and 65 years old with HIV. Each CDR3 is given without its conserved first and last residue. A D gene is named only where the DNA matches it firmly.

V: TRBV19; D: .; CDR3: ASRGRGTQNEQF
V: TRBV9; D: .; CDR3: ASSVEGFGGNEQF
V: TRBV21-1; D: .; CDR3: AGSGDRGRSCPYEQY
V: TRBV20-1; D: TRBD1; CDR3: SARQTGYQY
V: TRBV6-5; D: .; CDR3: ASQPRLNTEAF
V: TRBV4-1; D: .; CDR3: ASSGDRILGPNQPQH
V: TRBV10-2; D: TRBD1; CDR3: ASRGGTGAFAYTEAF
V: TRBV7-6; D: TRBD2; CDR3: ASSPRTGGETQY
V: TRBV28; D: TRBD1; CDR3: ASRGQEFNEQY
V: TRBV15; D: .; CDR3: ATSRGIVAPLH
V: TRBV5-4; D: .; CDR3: ASSSSRGRGNYGYT
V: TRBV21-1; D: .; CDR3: ASLDRPHELNTEAF
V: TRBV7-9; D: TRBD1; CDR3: ASSPQGARNTEAF
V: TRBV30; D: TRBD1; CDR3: AWRWRGRGGYT
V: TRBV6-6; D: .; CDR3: ASSRGAGNEQF
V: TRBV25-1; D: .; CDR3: ASSGTGPYGYT
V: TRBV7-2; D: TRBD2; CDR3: ASSPGAGGTYNEQF
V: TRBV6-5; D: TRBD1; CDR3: ASSLGTGPYNEQF
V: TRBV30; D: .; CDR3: AWSSTGNTIY
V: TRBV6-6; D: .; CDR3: ASSSLSTQY
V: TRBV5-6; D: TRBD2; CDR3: ASSSLAGRETQY
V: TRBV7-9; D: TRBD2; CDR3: ASSPGTSGGTYEQY
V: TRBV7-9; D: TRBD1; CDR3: ASSFLGQGPYEQY
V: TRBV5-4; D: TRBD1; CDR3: ASSWQGEKSIEAF
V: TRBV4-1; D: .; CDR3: ASSQANSQETQY
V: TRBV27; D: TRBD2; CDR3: ASSLSGLASYEQY
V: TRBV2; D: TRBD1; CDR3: ASTRDRSTNEKLF
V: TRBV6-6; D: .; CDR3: ASSSVVQREQY
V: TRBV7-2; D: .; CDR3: ASSLAINQPQH
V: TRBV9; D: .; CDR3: ASSVGQGVNGYT
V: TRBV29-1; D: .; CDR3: SVGLTTDTQY
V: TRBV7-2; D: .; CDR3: ASSLLGVEAF
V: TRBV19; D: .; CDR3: ASSRTEEEKLF
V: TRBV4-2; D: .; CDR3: ASSQDRDDYNEQF
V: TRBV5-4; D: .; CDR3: ASRSDGPVYGYT
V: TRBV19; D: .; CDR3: ASSPGAGYEQY
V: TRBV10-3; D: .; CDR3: AISARGPDTEAF
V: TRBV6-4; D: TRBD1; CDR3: ASSPRDSILYEQY
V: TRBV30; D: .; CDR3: AWSGQIGAYGYT
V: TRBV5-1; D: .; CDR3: ASSSRATNTEAF
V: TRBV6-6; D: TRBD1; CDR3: ASSQPDRARRTEAF
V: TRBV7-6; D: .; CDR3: ASSPGVGLERYTDTQY
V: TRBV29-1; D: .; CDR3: SVEPGFGGLTDTQY
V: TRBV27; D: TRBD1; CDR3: ASSLSQGHTIY
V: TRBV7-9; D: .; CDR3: ASSSRAAGNTIY
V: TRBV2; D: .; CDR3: ASSEVRQGSVNTIY
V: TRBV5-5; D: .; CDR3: ASSAMTAGDGNTIY
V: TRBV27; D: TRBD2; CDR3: ASSSPQRGGIGELF
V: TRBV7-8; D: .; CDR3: ASSLASWGDEQY
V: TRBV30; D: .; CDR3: AWSIGGFNTEAF
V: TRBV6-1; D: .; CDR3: ASTNGDGYEQY
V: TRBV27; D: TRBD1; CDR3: ASSSRQGALRAPDTQY
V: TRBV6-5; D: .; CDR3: ASSYGQITGIGGYT